Listed below are T cell receptor beta chains from one sample, sequenced in a study of OX40 agonist ivuxolimab in advanced cancers. Libraries were prepared by immunoSEQ multiplex PCR; TCRdb keeps only in-frame clonotypes and omits some of them. The sample yields approximately 47,000 clones, roughly 81% seen once. Sequenced here: CD4+ or CD8+ T cells sorted from blood, sampled in a trial of the OX40 agonist ivuxolimab. Receptors originate from an adult with an advanced solid tumor such as melanoma, head and neck, liver or kidney cancer. Each CDR3 is given with its conserved first and last residue. The D gene is left open where the match is weak. Clone size appears in some rows only: once, few, many, or a class for an expanded clone.

clone_size: NA
v_call: TRBV7-7
cdr3_length: 13
d_call: NA
j_call: TRBJ1-1
cdr3_aa: CASSLVSGTEAFF
cdr3_nt: TGTGCCAGCAGCTTAGTTAGTGGCACTGAAGCTTTCTTT

clone_size: NA
v_call: TRBV18
cdr3_length: 15
d_call: NA
j_call: TRBJ2-1
cdr3_aa: CASSRVLRGSHEQFF
cdr3_nt: TGTGCCAGCTCACGCGTGCTCAGGGGTTCTCATGAGCAGTTCTTC

clone_size: NA
v_call: TRBV10-3
cdr3_length: 13
d_call: NA
j_call: TRBJ2-1
cdr3_aa: CAISGRGMAEQFF
cdr3_nt: TGTGCCATCAGTGGACGGGGTATGGCTGAGCAGTTCTTC

clone_size: few
v_call: TRBV7-9
cdr3_length: 16
d_call: TRBD1
j_call: TRBJ2-1
cdr3_aa: CASSLGQGAFHNEQFF
cdr3_nt: TGTGCCAGCAGCTTAGGGCAGGGGGCTTTTCACAATGAGCAGTTCTTC

clone_size: NA
v_call: TRBV27
cdr3_length: 14
d_call: NA
j_call: TRBJ1-1
cdr3_aa: CASSLWREDTEAFF
cdr3_nt: TGTGCCAGCAGTTTGTGGAGGGAAGACACTGAAGCTTTCTTT

clone_size: NA
v_call: TRBV5-6
cdr3_length: 14
d_call: NA
j_call: TRBJ2-3
cdr3_aa: CASSLGSLTDTQYF
cdr3_nt: TGTGCCAGCAGCTTGGGTAGCCTCACAGATACGCAGTATTTT

clone_size: NA
v_call: TRBV7-2
cdr3_length: 16
d_call: TRBD2
j_call: TRBJ2-2
cdr3_aa: CASSLGLAEGTGELFF
cdr3_nt: TGTGCCAGCAGCTTAGGGCTAGCGGAGGGCACCGGGGAGCTGTTTTTT

clone_size: NA
v_call: TRBV6-5
cdr3_length: 15
d_call: TRBD1
j_call: TRBJ1-4
cdr3_aa: CASSSTGGINEKLFF
cdr3_nt: TGTGCCAGCAGTTCCACAGGGGGTATTAATGAAAAACTGTTTTTT

clone_size: medium-sized
v_call: TRBV18
cdr3_length: 15
d_call: TRBD1
j_call: TRBJ2-2
cdr3_aa: CASSPRQGDTGELFF
cdr3_nt: TGTGCCAGCTCACCACGACAGGGTGACACCGGGGAGCTGTTTTTT

clone_size: NA
v_call: TRBV29-1
cdr3_length: 11
d_call: NA
j_call: TRBJ1-1
cdr3_aa: CSVQVQWEAFF
cdr3_nt: TGCAGCGTTCAGGTCCAGTGGGAAGCTTTCTTT

clone_size: NA
v_call: TRBV30
cdr3_length: 15
d_call: NA
j_call: TRBJ2-7
cdr3_aa: CAWSVGQGRGYEQYF
cdr3_nt: TGTGCCTGGAGTGTAGGGCAGGGTCGAGGGTACGAGCAGTACTTC

clone_size: NA
v_call: TRBV11-2
cdr3_length: 13
d_call: NA
j_call: TRBJ1-4
cdr3_aa: CASSWVGEEKLFF
cdr3_nt: TGTGCCAGCAGCTGGGTCGGGGAGGAAAAACTGTTTTTT

clone_size: NA
v_call: TRBV7-6
cdr3_length: 15
d_call: NA
j_call: TRBJ2-1
cdr3_aa: CASSLAGKADNEQFF
cdr3_nt: TGTGCCAGCAGCTTAGCGGGAAAAGCTGACAATGAGCAGTTCTTC

clone_size: NA
v_call: TRBV19
cdr3_length: 15
d_call: NA
j_call: TRBJ1-2
cdr3_aa: CASSTGQQALYGYTF
cdr3_nt: TGTGCCAGTAGTACCGGACAGCAAGCTCTATATGGCTACACCTTC

clone_size: few
v_call: TRBV5-7
cdr3_length: 15
d_call: TRBD2
j_call: TRBJ2-2
cdr3_aa: CASSLLAGDTGELFF
cdr3_nt: TGTGCCAGCAGCTTACTAGCGGGAGACACCGGGGAGCTGTTTTTT

clone_size: NA
v_call: TRBV7-2
cdr3_length: 14
d_call: NA
j_call: TRBJ1-6
cdr3_aa: CASSRPGEYSPLHF
cdr3_nt: TGTGCCAGCAGCCGACCGGGGGAATATTCACCCCTCCACTTT

clone_size: NA
v_call: TRBV19
cdr3_length: 14
d_call: NA
j_call: TRBJ1-2
cdr3_aa: CASSMSRSNYGYTF
cdr3_nt: TGTGCCAGTAGTATGTCTCGCAGTAACTATGGCTACACCTTC

clone_size: NA
v_call: TRBV27
cdr3_length: 15
d_call: NA
j_call: TRBJ2-1
cdr3_aa: CASSLYPQGGYEQFF
cdr3_nt: TGTGCCAGCAGTTTATACCCACAGGGTGGCTATGAGCAGTTCTTC

clone_size: few
v_call: TRBV7-8
cdr3_length: 15
d_call: NA
j_call: TRBJ2-2
cdr3_aa: CASSSLLPRAGELFF
cdr3_nt: TGTGCCAGCAGCTCCTTATTGCCTCGGGCCGGGGAGCTGTTTTTT

clone_size: medium-sized
v_call: TRBV11-2
cdr3_length: 12
d_call: NA
j_call: TRBJ1-2
cdr3_aa: CASRGGDVGYTF
cdr3_nt: TGTGCCAGCAGAGGGGGGGACGTCGGCTACACCTTC

clone_size: NA
v_call: TRBV6-5
cdr3_length: 16
d_call: NA
j_call: TRBJ2-7
cdr3_aa: CASSYSIDRPSYEQYF
cdr3_nt: TGTGCCAGCAGTTACTCAATCGACAGGCCCTCCTACGAGCAGTACTTC

clone_size: NA
v_call: TRBV7-2
cdr3_length: 15
d_call: TRBD1
j_call: TRBJ1-5
cdr3_aa: CASSDTGGSNQPQHF
cdr3_nt: TGTGCCAGCAGCGATACAGGGGGATCCAATCAGCCCCAGCATTTT

clone_size: once
v_call: TRBV9
cdr3_length: 14
d_call: TRBD2
j_call: TRBJ2-5
cdr3_aa: CASSVGTSGETQYF
cdr3_nt: TGTGCCAGCAGCGTTGGGACTAGCGGAGAGACCCAGTACTTC

clone_size: NA
v_call: TRBV4-1
cdr3_length: 13
d_call: NA
j_call: TRBJ1-1
cdr3_aa: CASSQWDTTEAFF
cdr3_nt: TGCGCCAGCAGCCAGTGGGACACCACTGAAGCTTTCTTT

clone_size: NA
v_call: TRBV6-6
cdr3_length: 13
d_call: TRBD1
j_call: TRBJ1-4
cdr3_aa: CASNGQVNEKLFF
cdr3_nt: TGTGCCAGCAACGGACAGGTTAATGAAAAACTGTTTTTT

clone_size: NA
v_call: TRBV4-1
cdr3_length: 17
d_call: TRBD2
j_call: TRBJ2-3
cdr3_aa: CASSPRQRGPSTDTQYF
cdr3_nt: TGCGCCAGCAGCCCTAGGCAGCGGGGTCCAAGCACAGATACGCAGTATTTT

clone_size: NA
v_call: TRBV11-2
cdr3_length: 14
d_call: NA
j_call: TRBJ1-2
cdr3_aa: CASTLTVSNYGYTF
cdr3_nt: TGTGCCAGCACCCTGACAGTTAGTAACTATGGCTACACCTTC

clone_size: NA
v_call: TRBV4-1
cdr3_length: 17
d_call: TRBD2
j_call: TRBJ2-7
cdr3_aa: CASSQATSGSYSYEQYF
cdr3_nt: TGCGCCAGCAGCCAGGCAACTAGCGGGAGTTATTCCTACGAGCAGTACTTC

clone_size: NA
v_call: TRBV7-2
cdr3_length: 14
d_call: TRBD1
j_call: TRBJ1-4
cdr3_aa: CASSPDREGKKLFF
cdr3_nt: TGTGCCAGCAGCCCGGACAGGGAAGGGAAAAAACTGTTTTTT

clone_size: few
v_call: TRBV12-5
cdr3_length: 15
d_call: TRBD1
j_call: TRBJ2-1
cdr3_aa: CASGNLGTVRDEQFF
cdr3_nt: TGTGCTAGTGGGAACCTCGGGACAGTGAGAGATGAGCAGTTCTTC

clone_size: NA
v_call: TRBV10-3
cdr3_length: 15
d_call: TRBD2
j_call: TRBJ2-7
cdr3_aa: CAISDSAGGAKKQYF
cdr3_nt: TGTGCCATCAGTGACTCGGCGGGAGGGGCTAAAAAGCAGTACTTC

clone_size: NA
v_call: TRBV5-5
cdr3_length: 12
d_call: NA
j_call: TRBJ1-2
cdr3_aa: CASSLEAYGYTF
cdr3_nt: TGTGCCAGCAGCTTGGAAGCATATGGCTACACCTTC